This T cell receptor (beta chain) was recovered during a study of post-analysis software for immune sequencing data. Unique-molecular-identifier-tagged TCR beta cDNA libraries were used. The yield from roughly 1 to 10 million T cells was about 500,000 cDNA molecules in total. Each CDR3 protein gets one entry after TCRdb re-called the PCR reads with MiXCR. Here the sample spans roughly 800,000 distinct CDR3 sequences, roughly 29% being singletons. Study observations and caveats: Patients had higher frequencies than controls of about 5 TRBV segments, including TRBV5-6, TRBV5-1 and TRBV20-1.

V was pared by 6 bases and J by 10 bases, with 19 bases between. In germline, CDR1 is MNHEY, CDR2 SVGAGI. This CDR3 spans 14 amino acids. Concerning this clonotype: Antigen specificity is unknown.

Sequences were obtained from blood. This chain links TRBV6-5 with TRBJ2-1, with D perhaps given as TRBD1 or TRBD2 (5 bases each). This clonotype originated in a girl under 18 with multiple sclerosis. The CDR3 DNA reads TGTGCCAGCAGCCAACCGGGACGCCAAGGGGAGCAGTTCTTC. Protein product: CASSQPGRQGEQFF.